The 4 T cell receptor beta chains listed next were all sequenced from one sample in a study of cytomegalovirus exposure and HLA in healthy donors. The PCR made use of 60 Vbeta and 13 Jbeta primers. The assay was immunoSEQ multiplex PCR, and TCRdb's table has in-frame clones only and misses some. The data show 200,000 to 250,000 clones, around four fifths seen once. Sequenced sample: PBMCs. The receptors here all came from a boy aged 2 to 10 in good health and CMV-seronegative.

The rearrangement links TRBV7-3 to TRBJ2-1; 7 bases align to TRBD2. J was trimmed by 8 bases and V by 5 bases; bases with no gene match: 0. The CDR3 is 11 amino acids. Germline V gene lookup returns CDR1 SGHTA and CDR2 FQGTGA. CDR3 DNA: TGTGCCAGCAGCCGGGGGGATGAGCAGTTCTTC. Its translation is CASSRGDEQFF.

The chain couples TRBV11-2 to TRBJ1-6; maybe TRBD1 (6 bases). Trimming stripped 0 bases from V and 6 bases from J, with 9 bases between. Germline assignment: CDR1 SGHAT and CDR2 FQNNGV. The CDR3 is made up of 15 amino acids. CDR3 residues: CASSLDDRFNSPLHF. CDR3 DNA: TGTGCCAGCAGCTTAGACGACAGGTTTAATTCACCCCTCCACTTT.

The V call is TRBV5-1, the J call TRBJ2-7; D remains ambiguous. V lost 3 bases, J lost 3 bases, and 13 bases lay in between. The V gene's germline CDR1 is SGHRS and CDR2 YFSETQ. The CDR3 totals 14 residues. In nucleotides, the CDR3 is TGCGCCAGCAGCTCCGGGTTGGAAGACTACGAGCAGTACTTC. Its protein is CASSSGLEDYEQYF.

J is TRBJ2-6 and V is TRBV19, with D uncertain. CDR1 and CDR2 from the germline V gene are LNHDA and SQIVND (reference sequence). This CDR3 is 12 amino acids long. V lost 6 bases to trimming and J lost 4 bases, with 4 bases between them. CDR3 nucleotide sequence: TGTGCCAGTAGAGCCGGGGCCAACGTCCTGACTTTC. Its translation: CASRAGANVLTF.